The clone carrying this TCR beta chain has only a few counts. Its antigen is unknown. The data were taken from a study of molecular identifiers for immune sequencing clone quantification. Study-level findings and limits: Over 99% of effector molecules, yet under 1% of naive-cell molecules, were held by clones above 20 RNA copies.

Trimming took 1 base from V and 1 from J, leaving 19 bases between them. Germline loops: CDR1 MGHRA, CDR2 YSYEKL. The CDR3 runs to 18 residues. As previously described, bulk TCR libraries were made using listed TCR primers. TCRdb recomputed calls from the PCR reads with MiXCR, one row per CDR3 protein. The sample holds just under 650,000 distinct CDR3 sequences, just under 20% seen once. Sequencing used naive CD8+ T cells from blood, with Jurkat cell RNA spiked in. Subset given: FACS-sorted CD8+CD4-CCR7+CD45RA+ naive T cells. This receptor was identified in a human donor in good health. Some libraries in this study had Jurkat cell RNA spiked in. The rearrangement joins TRBV4-1 to TRBJ1-1; weak D call: TRBD1 (6 bases). The CDR3 DNA reads TGCGCCAGCAGCCAAGGATACCTCCTGGGGGCAGAGAACACTGAAGCTTTCTTT. It yields the protein CASSQGYLLGAENTEAFF.